Each of the 28 T cell receptor beta chains below was sequenced from the same sample in a study of blood T cell repertoires in COVID-19. The method was immunoSEQ multiplex PCR; TCRdb's version includes in-frame clones alone and lacks a portion of them. The sample records approximately 300,000 clones, roughly 90% being singletons. The sample comprised PBMCs or T cells enriched from blood (not recorded which). The receptors derive from a woman aged 25-40 years who had recovered from COVID-19.

The chain employs TRBV27 and TRBJ2-7; D is undetermined. The CDR3 covers 12 residues. Germline lookup yields CDR1 MNHEY and CDR2 SMNVEV (reference sequence). V was trimmed by 8 bases and J by 5 bases, leaving 13 bases between them. CDR3 loop: CASGVLLNEQYF. As DNA, the CDR3 is TGTGCCAGCGGAGTCCTCCTAAACGAGCAGTACTTC.

The chain employs TRBV30 and TRBJ2-2; perhaps TRBD1 as D (6 bases). Trimming removed 0 bases at V and 5 bases at J, with 13 bases between. Per germline, CDR1 GTSNPN and CDR2 SVGIG (reference sequence). The CDR3 spans 15 residues. This CDR3 is CAWSVGSGVTGELFF. In DNA, the CDR3 is TGTGCCTGGAGTGTAGGGTCAGGGGTAACCGGGGAGCTGTTTTTT. Using reference TRBV30 and TRBJ2-2 for the parts outside the CDR3, the full variable domain is SQTIHQWPATLVQPVGSPLSLECTVEGTSNPNLYWYRQAAGRGLQLLFYSVGIGQISSEVPQNLSASRPQDRQFILSSKKLLLSDSGFYLCAWSVGSGVTGELFFGEGSRLTVL.

The chain joins TRBV5-1 to TRBJ2-1, with 11 bases matching TRBD2. V lost 0 bases and J lost 10; bases outside the gene matches: 9. The germline gives CDR1 SGHRS, CDR2 YFSETQ. The CDR3 is 16 amino acids. The CDR3 reads CASSLAVAGGRGEQFF. CDR3 DNA sequence: TGCGCCAGCAGCTTGGCGGTAGCGGGAGGGAGAGGAGAGCAGTTCTTC. Drawing the rest from reference TRBV5-1 and TRBJ2-1, the complete variable domain is KAGVTQTPRYLIKTRGQQVTLSCSPISGHRSVSWYQQTPGQGLQFLFEYFSETQRNKGNFPGRFSGRQFSNSRSEMNVSTLELGDSALYLCASSLAVAGGRGEQFFGPGTRLTVL.

This clone came up once. The gene calls are TRBV4-1 and TRBJ1-5, with TRBD1 identical over 12 bases. V gave up 4 bases and J gave up 11 bases; unmatched junction bases: 18. Germline V gene lookup returns CDR1 MGHRA and CDR2 YSYEKL. The CDR3 covers 18 residues. The CDR3 DNA follows: TGCGCCAGCAGCCCAGGGACAGGGGGCTATTCTCGGGAAGAGTCCCAGCATTTT. It codes for CASSPGTGGYSREESQHF.

V usage is TRBV18 and J usage is TRBJ2-1, with D perhaps TRBD1 (6 bases). The CDR3 is made up of 14 amino acids. The V end lost 2 bases, the J end lost 6 bases, and 11 bases lay between the germline ends. CDR1 is KGHSH, CDR2 LQKENI, per germline. CDR3 nucleotide sequence: TGTGCCAGCTCACCAGCCGGGACAATCAATGAGCAGTTCTTC. As protein: CASSPAGTINEQFF.

This chain connects TRBV15 to TRBJ2-1; 11 bases fit TRBD2. The J segment lost 2 bases and the V segment lost 0 bases, leaving 3 bases of the junction unmatched. Germline CDR1 is LNHNV and CDR2 is YYDKDF (reference sequence). The CDR3 sequence is 17 residues long. The CDR3 reads CATSRDLAGGAYNEQFF. CDR3 nucleotide sequence: TGTGCCACCAGCAGAGATCTAGCGGGAGGTGCCTACAATGAGCAGTTCTTC.

This sequence joins TRBV18 and TRBJ2-2, with D possibly being TRBD2 (5 bases). The germline gives CDR1 KGHSH, CDR2 LQKENI. V was trimmed by 1 base and J by 0 bases, leaving 12 bases between them. The CDR3 is 17 amino acids. CDR3 sequence reads: CASSPQDSVPNTGELFF. DNA of the CDR3: TGTGCCAGCTCACCACAGGACTCAGTACCGAACACCGGGGAGCTGTTTTTT.

This clone has only a few counts. The chain couples TRBV5-1 to TRBJ2-7, with D tentatively TRBD2 (6 bases). The length of the CDR3 is 18 residues. The V end was cut by 0 bases, the J end by 6 bases, with 25 bases between. In germline, CDR1 is SGHRS, CDR2 YFSETQ. The CDR3 DNA is TGCGCCAGCAGCTTGGGAACTAGCAAGGTCGCCTATTTGTGCGAGCAGTACTTC. Translation: CASSLGTSKVAYLCEQYF. The full variable domain, its missing parts supplied by reference TRBV5-1 and TRBJ2-7, is KAGVTQTPRYLIKTRGQQVTLSCSPISGHRSVSWYQQTPGQGLQFLFEYFSETQRNKGNFPGRFSGRQFSNSRSEMNVSTLELGDSALYLCASSLGTSKVAYLCEQYFGPGTRLTVT.

The V and J genes are TRBV11-3 and TRBJ2-3; D uncertain. The length of the CDR3 is 13 residues. The V end was cut by 3 bases, the J end by 7 bases, with 11 bases between. Germline-derived CDR1 and CDR2 are SGHNT and YENEEA. CDR3 bases: TGTGCCAGCAGCTTTAGTCAAACTAATACGCAGTATTTT. It codes for CASSFSQTNTQYF.

The chain combines TRBV5-4 with TRBJ2-1, with TRBD2 matching 7 bases. CDR1 is SGHNT and CDR2 is YYREEE in the germline V gene (reference sequence). V dropped 8 bases and J dropped 7; count of bases not matched to a gene: 9. This CDR3 is built from 13 residues. CDR3 loop: CASTGGKTNEQFF. The CDR3, as DNA: TGTGCCAGTACGGGAGGAAAGACTAATGAGCAGTTCTTC.

The CDR3 nucleotides read TGTGCCAGCAGTTACGGGGGCCAGGGAAGGGGTCAGCCCCAGCATTTT. It translates to CASSYGGQGRGQPQHF. The chain joins TRBV6-2 or TRBV6-3 to TRBJ1-5; the D gene is possibly TRBD1 (6 bases). Germline CDR1 MNHEY, CDR2 SVGEGT. The CDR3 has 16 amino acids. Trimming removed 2 bases from V and 6 bases from J, with 17 bases in between.

This clone was observed a few times. In nucleotides, the CDR3 is TGTGCCAGCAGTTCGGGGACTGACCGAAATGAGCAGTTCTTC. This gives the protein CASSSGTDRNEQFF. The chain recombines TRBV28 with TRBJ2-1, with TRBD2 as a possible D gene (6 bases). The germline V gene encodes CDR1 MDHEN and CDR2 SYDVKM. Trimming stripped 4 bases from V and 7 bases from J, with 14 bases between. CDR3 length equals 14 residues.

The rearrangement links TRBV19 to TRBJ1-6; TRBD1 might be the D (5 bases). This CDR3 is 15 amino acids long. Germline V CDR1 and CDR2: LNHDA, SQIVND (reference sequence). V was trimmed by 7 bases and J by 9 bases, leaving 19 bases between them. The CDR3 DNA reads TGTGCCAGTAACGAGGACACCGGTAGAATTTCACCCCTCCACTTT. Amino acid sequence: CASNEDTGRISPLHF.

The rearrangement uses TRBV18 and TRBJ2-3; 12 bases align to TRBD1. The CDR3 is 17 residues long. Germline lookup yields CDR1 KGHSH and CDR2 LQKENI. After removal of 3 bases from V and 0 bases from J, the junction contained 4 bases not matched to a gene. The CDR3 reads CASSPPGTGGSTDTQYF. CDR3 coding DNA: TGTGCCAGCTCACCTCCCGGGACAGGGGGCAGCACAGATACGCAGTATTTT.

V usage is TRBV5-1 and J usage is TRBJ2-1, with D possibly being TRBD2 (5 bases). The CDR3 extends over 14 amino acids. Germline CDR1 SGHRS, CDR2 YFSETQ. Trimming pared 4 bases from V and 1 base from J, leaving 9 bases between. CDR3 nucleotides: TGCGCCAGCAGCGGAGGAAATTCCTACAATGAGCAGTTCTTC. Protein product: CASSGGNSYNEQFF.

V and J are TRBV5-1 and TRBJ2-7, with no clear D. Germline loops: CDR1 SGHRS, CDR2 YFSETQ. The CDR3 runs 14 residues. Between the trimmed V and J ends, which lost 3 bases and 4 bases, there was a span of 14 bases. The CDR3 reads CASSSSPSEYEQYF. The CDR3 DNA is TGCGCCAGCAGCTCGTCTCCGAGCGAATACGAGCAGTACTTC.

The chain has TRBV28 and TRBJ1-2; a weak D match, TRBD1 (5 bases). Germline V lookup: CDR1 MDHEN, CDR2 SYDVKM. The CDR3 runs to 13 residues. V lost 5 bases, J lost 4 bases, and 11 bases lay in between. In DNA form, the CDR3 reads TGTGCCAGCAGTGCGGGGGGAAGCTATGGCTACACCTTC. Protein sequence: CASSAGGSYGYTF.

The rearrangement uses TRBV6-2 or TRBV6-3 and TRBJ1-5; D unclear. V dropped 4 bases and J dropped 0 bases, with 4 bases sitting between them. Germline V gives CDR1 MNHEY, CDR2 SVGEGT. The CDR3 sequence is 13 residues long. This chain's CDR3 is CASSFHSNQPQHF. For the CDR3, the DNA is TGTGCCAGCAGTTTTCATAGCAATCAGCCCCAGCATTTT.

The CDR3 region is CSVEEPGQGSSYNEQFF. Written as DNA, the CDR3 is TGCAGCGTTGAAGAACCGGGACAGGGGAGCTCCTACAATGAGCAGTTCTTC. This rearrangement joins TRBV29-1 to TRBJ2-1, with 10 bases lining up with TRBD1. Germline CDR1 is SQVTM and CDR2 is ANQGSEA. This CDR3 comprises 17 residues. The J segment lost 0 bases and the V segment lost 0 bases, leaving 5 bases of the junction unmatched.

V gene TRBV7-9 combines with J gene TRBJ2-1; no definite D call. The V and J ends lost 5 bases and 7 bases respectively, with 6 bases between them. This CDR3 comprises 11 residues. Germline-derived CDR1 and CDR2 are SEHNR and FQNEAQ (reference sequence). CDR3 in DNA: TGTGCCAGCAGCCTAATGAATGAGCAGTTCTTC. Its protein product is CASSLMNEQFF.

The chain uses TRBV28 and TRBJ2-1, with D possibly TRBD2 on 5 matching bases. With 4 bases removed from V and 0 bases from J, the gap between germline ends came to 22 bases. The CDR3 runs to 19 residues. Per germline, CDR1 MDHEN and CDR2 SYDVKM. The CDR3 spells CASSYPAALTTSSYNEQFF. CDR3 nucleotides: TGTGCCAGCAGTTATCCAGCGGCACTTACTACCAGCTCCTACAATGAGCAGTTCTTC.

The genes are TRBV10-3 and TRBJ1-6, with D unclear. In germline, CDR1 is ENHRY, CDR2 SYGVKD. Trimming took 0 bases from V and 8 from J, leaving 14 bases between them. The CDR3 sequence is 16 residues long. CDR3 sequence: CAISESAAVGDSPLHF. CDR3 DNA: TGTGCCATCAGTGAGTCGGCAGCCGTCGGGGATTCACCCCTCCACTTT.

This chain uses TRBV3-1 (or the pseudogene TRBV3-2) with TRBJ2-5; no firm D call. CDR3 length: 15 residues. Trimming cost V 0 bases and J 7 bases, with 15 bases left between them. CDR1 is LGHDT, CDR2 YNNKEL, per germline (reference sequence). The CDR3 DNA reads TGTGCCAGCAGCCAAGATATAACAACTACGGGGACCCAGTACTTC. Residues: CASSQDITTTGTQYF.

The CDR3 DNA sequence: TGTGCCATCAGTCCATTAGGGGGTAGCACTGAAGCTTTCTTT. Residues: CAISPLGGSTEAFF. The gene calls are TRBV10-3 and TRBJ1-1; TRBD1 is a possible D gene (6 bases). Germline V gene sequence: CDR1 ENHRY, CDR2 SYGVKD. V gave up 5 bases and J gave up 4 bases, with 14 bases separating them. This CDR3 is 14 amino acids long.

V and J are TRBV7-2 and TRBJ1-2; D is perhaps TRBD1 (5 bases). The V end lost 6 bases, the J end lost 7 bases, and 15 bases lay between the germline ends. Germline CDR1 and CDR2: SGHTA and FQGNSA. The CDR3 length is 13 residues. CDR3 sequence (DNA): TGTGCCAGCAGTGGGGGGAATCCTAGTGGCTACACCTTC. Protein: CASSGGNPSGYTF.

The V and J genes are TRBV5-1 and TRBJ1-1; 8 bases are shared with TRBD1. The CDR3 extends over 13 amino acids. Trimming cost V 7 bases and J 8 bases; bases outside gene matches: 10. CDR1 is SGHRS and CDR2 is YFSETQ in the germline V gene. In DNA form, the CDR3 reads TGCGCCAGCTGGACAGGGTCCCCGGGGGAAGCTTTCTTT. Encoded protein: CASWTGSPGEAFF.

The V gene is TRBV6-5, the J gene TRBJ2-3; 7 bases align to TRBD2. The J segment lost 1 base and the V segment lost 2 bases, leaving 3 bases of the junction unmatched. The CDR3 is made up of 15 amino acids. Germline-derived CDR1 and CDR2 are MNHEY and SVGAGI. The CDR3 reads CASSYGGSRTDTQYF. In nucleotides, the CDR3 is TGTGCCAGCAGTTACGGCGGGAGTCGCACAGATACGCAGTATTTT.

This sequence joins TRBV5-4 and TRBJ1-2, with a possible D match to TRBD1 (5 bases). Per the germline V gene, CDR1 is SGHNT and CDR2 is YYREEE (reference sequence). Trimming removed 0 bases at V and 4 bases at J, with 13 bases between. This CDR3 is 15 amino acids long. The CDR3 sequence: CASSLGRNQGYGYTF. The CDR3 region has the DNA TGTGCCAGCAGCTTGGGCCGGAACCAGGGCTATGGCTACACCTTC.